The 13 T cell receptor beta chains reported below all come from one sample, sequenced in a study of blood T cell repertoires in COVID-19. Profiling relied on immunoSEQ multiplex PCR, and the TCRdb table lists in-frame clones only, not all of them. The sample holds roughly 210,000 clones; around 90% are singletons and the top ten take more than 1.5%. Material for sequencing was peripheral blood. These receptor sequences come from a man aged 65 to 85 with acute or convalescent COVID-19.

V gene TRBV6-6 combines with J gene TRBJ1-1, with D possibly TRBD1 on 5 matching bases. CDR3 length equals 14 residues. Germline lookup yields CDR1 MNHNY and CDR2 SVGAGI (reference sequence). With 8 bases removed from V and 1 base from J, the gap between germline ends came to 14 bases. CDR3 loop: CASALQAKNTEAFF. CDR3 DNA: TGTGCCAGCGCACTACAGGCGAAGAACACTGAAGCTTTCTTT.

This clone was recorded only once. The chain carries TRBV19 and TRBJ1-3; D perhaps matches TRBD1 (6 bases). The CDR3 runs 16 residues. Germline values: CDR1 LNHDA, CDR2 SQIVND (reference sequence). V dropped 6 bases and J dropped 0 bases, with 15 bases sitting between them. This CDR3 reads CASSPDSGFSGNTIYF. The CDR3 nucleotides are TGTGCCAGTAGCCCGGACAGCGGTTTCTCTGGAAACACCATATATTTT.

CDR3 protein: CASSLLAGVPETQYF. Here the CDR3 DNA reads TGTGCCAGCAGCTTACTAGCGGGAGTTCCAGAGACCCAGTACTTC. The chain uses TRBV7-2 and TRBJ2-5, with 10 bases lining up with TRBD2. V lost 2 bases to trimming and J lost 4 bases; unmatched junction nucleotides: 4. Germline V gives CDR1 SGHTA, CDR2 FQGNSA. The CDR3 is 15 residues long.

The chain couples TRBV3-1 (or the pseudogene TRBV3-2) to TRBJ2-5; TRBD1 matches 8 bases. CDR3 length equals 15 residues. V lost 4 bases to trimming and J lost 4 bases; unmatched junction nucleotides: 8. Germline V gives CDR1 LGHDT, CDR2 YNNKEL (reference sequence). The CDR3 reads CASSPRTGMGETQYF. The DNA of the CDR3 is TGTGCCAGCAGCCCCCGGACAGGGATGGGAGAGACCCAGTACTTC.

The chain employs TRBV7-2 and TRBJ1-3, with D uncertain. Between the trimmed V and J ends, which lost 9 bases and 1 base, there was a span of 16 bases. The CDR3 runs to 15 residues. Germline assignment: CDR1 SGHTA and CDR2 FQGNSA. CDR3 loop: CASKLLLESGNTIYF. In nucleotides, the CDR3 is TGTGCCAGTAAGCTCCTTCTGGAGTCTGGAAACACCATATATTTT.

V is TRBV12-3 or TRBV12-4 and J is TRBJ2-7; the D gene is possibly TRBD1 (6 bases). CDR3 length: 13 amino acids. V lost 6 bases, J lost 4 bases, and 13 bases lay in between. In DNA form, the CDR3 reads TGTGCCAGCAGACAAACAGGGAATTACGAGCAGTACTTC. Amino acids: CASRQTGNYEQYF.

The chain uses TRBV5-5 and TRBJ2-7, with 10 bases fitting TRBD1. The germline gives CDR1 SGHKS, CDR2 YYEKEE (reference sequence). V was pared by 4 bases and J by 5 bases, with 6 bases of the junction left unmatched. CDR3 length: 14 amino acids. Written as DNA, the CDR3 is TGTGCCAGCAGCCCAAGGACAGGGGGACACGAGCAGTACTTC. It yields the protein CASSPRTGGHEQYF. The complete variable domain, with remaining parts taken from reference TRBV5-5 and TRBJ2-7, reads DAGVTQSPTHLIKTRGQQVTLRCSPISGHKSVSWYQQVLGQGPQFIFQYYEKEERGRGNFPDRFSARQFPNYSSELNVNALLLGDSALYLCASSPRTGGHEQYFGPGTRLTVT.

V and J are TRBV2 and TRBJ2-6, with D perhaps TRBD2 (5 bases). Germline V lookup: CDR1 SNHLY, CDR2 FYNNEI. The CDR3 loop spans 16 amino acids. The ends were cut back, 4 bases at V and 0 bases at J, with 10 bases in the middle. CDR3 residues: CASSAKRSSGANVLTF. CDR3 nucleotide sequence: TGTGCCAGCAGTGCGAAGCGGAGCTCTGGGGCCAACGTCCTGACTTTC. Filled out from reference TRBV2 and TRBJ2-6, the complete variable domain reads EPEVTQTPSHQVTQMGQEVILRCVPISNHLYFYWYRQILGQKVEFLVSFYNNEISEKSEIFDDQFSVERPDGSNFTLKIRSTKLEDSAMYFCASSAKRSSGANVLTFGAGSRLTVL.

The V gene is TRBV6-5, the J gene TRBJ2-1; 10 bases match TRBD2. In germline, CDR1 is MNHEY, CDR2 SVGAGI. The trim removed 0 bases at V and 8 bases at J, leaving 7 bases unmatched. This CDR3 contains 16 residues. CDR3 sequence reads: CASSYSLSSGSYEQFF. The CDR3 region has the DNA TGTGCCAGCAGTTACTCCCTGTCTAGCGGGAGCTATGAGCAGTTCTTC.

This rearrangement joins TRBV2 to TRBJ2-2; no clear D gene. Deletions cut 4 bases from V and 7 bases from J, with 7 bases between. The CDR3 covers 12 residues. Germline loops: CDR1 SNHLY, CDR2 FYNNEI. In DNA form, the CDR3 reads TGTGCCAGCAGTGGGGCAATCGGGGAGCTGTTTTTT. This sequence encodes CASSGAIGELFF.

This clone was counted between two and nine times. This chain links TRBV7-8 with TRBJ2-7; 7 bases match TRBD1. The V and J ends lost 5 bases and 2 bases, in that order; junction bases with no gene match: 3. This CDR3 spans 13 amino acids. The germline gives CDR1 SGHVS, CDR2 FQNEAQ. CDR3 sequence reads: CASSPGGPYEQYF. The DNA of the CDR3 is TGTGCCAGCAGCCCAGGGGGACCCTACGAGCAGTACTTC.

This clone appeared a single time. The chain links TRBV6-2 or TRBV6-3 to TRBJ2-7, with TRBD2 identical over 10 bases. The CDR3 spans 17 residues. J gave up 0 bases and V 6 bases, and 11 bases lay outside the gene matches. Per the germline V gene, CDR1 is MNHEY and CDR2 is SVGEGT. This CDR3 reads CASSSIPTSGYSYEQYF. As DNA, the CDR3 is TGTGCCAGCAGCTCCATCCCGACTAGCGGGTACTCCTACGAGCAGTACTTC.

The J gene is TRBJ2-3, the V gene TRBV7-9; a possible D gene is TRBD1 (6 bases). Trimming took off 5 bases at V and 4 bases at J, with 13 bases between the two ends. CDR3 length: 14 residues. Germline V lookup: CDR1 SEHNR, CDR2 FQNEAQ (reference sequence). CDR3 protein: CASSLLQGSDTQYF. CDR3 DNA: TGTGCCAGCAGCCTTCTACAGGGTTCAGATACGCAGTATTTT.